Following are 3 T cell receptor beta chains from one sample sequenced in a study of regulatory T cells in long-lasting Graves disease. Sequencing libraries for TCR beta were prepared with iRepertoire HTBI primers and Arm-PCR of CDR3 regions. One entry per CDR3 protein results from TCRdb running MiXCR on the multiplex PCR reads. The repertoire includes hundreds of thousands of distinct CDR3 sequences, roughly 16% of them detected once, and roughly 18% sits in the top ten. The time point denotes: newly diagnosed GD, antithyroid drugs for less than 3 months. Preparation of the TCR library used RNA extracted from PBMCs. This same sample was also taken into another study, of T cells in Graves' hyperthyroidism and ophthalmopathy.

Sequenced material: peripheral blood mononuclear cells (PBMCs), taken at new diagnosis, from a patient treated with antithyroid drugs. These receptor sequences come from a woman in her 30s with Graves disease.

For this clonotype: The junction and the germline gene differ at one end; a read error may be behind it. The chain uses TRBV7-2 and TRBJ2-7; maybe TRBD2 (5 bases). CDR1 is SGHTA, CDR2 FQGNSA, per germline. CDR3 length equals 17 residues. Written as DNA, the CDR3 is TGCGCCAGCAGCTTACATACTGGACTGGGCAGCTCCTACGAGCAGTACTTC. This translates into CASSLHTGLGSSYEQYF. Full variable domain (outside the CDR3, taken from reference TRBV7-2 and TRBJ2-7): GAGVSQSPSNKVTEKGKDVELRCDPISGHTALYWYRQSLGQGLEFLIYFQGNSAPDKSGLPSDRFSAERTGGSVSTLTIQRTQQEDSAVYLCASSLHTGLGSSYEQYFGPGTRLTVT.

The chain employs TRBV30 and TRBJ2-3; TRBD2 is a possible D gene (5 bases). CDR3 length equals 13 residues. Trimming removed 7 bases at V and 1 base at J, with 12 bases between. Germline loops: CDR1 GTSNPN, CDR2 SVGIG (reference sequence). The CDR3: CALPGFGTDTQYF. CDR3 nucleotide sequence: TGTGCCTTACCGGGATTCGGCACAGATACGCAGTATTTT.

This clonotype was detected ten times or more. The chain carries TRBV7-8 and TRBJ2-1, with TRBD1 matching over 9 bases. J was trimmed by 5 bases and V by 3 bases; bases with no gene match: 8. The germline CDR1 and CDR2 sequences are SGHVS and FQNEAQ. The CDR3 is 16 residues long. In DNA, the CDR3 is TGTGCCAGCAGCTTCCCCCCGGGACAGGGCCACAATGAGCAGTTCTTC. It translates to CASSFPPGQGHNEQFF.